The 18 T cell receptor beta chains below come from one sample, sequenced in a study of blood T cell repertoires in COVID-19. The table came from immunoSEQ multiplex PCR; TCRdb's copy has only in-frame clones and leaves some out. This sample has fewer than 250,000 clones, with roughly 87% found just once. The sample consisted of PBMCs or T cells enriched from blood (not recorded which). All receptors come from a man between 25 and 39 years old in a cohort exposed to, infected with or recovered from COVID-19 (not recorded which).

This clone was detected only once. The rearrangement joins TRBV2 to TRBJ1-2, with TRBD1 matching 9 bases. The length of the CDR3 is 14 residues. Germline CDR1 reads SNHLY; CDR2 reads FYNNEI. V trimming: 7 bases; J trimming: 5 bases; junction bases outside the gene matches: 8. The CDR3 nucleotides read TGTGCCAGCACGATGGACAGGGGTGGATATGGCTACACCTTC. It is translated as CASTMDRGGYGYTF.

The chain employs TRBV19 and TRBJ2-3, with a tentative D call TRBD2 (6 bases). CDR3 length equals 18 residues. CDR1 is LNHDA, CDR2 SQIVND, per germline (reference sequence). The V and J ends lost 4 bases and 2 bases respectively, with 22 bases between them. The CDR3 loop reads CASSTPGVVSGSTDTQYF. Here the CDR3 DNA reads TGTGCCAGTAGTACGCCAGGTGTGGTTAGCGGATCCACAGATACGCAGTATTTT.

The V gene is TRBV5-4, the J gene TRBJ2-7; D is possibly TRBD1 (6 bases). The CDR3 consists of 15 residues. V was trimmed by 0 bases and J by 4 bases, leaving 14 bases between them. Germline loops: CDR1 SGHNT, CDR2 YYREEE (reference sequence). DNA of the CDR3: TGTGCCAGCAGCTTGGATTGGACAGAAGATTACGAGCAGTACTTC. It specifies CASSLDWTEDYEQYF.

The chain uses TRBV28 and TRBJ2-7; maybe TRBD1 (7 bases). V lost 6 bases and J lost 3, with 12 bases in between. Germline lookup yields CDR1 MDHEN and CDR2 SYDVKM. The CDR3 sequence is 13 residues long. CDR3 region: CASSPRGVYEQYF. For the CDR3, the DNA is TGTGCCAGCAGCCCCAGGGGGGTCTACGAGCAGTACTTC.

The chain employs TRBV10-3 and TRBJ1-1, with 7 bases aligning to TRBD1. V dropped 6 bases and J dropped 6; count of bases not matched to a gene: 10. The CDR3 consists of 14 residues. In germline, CDR1 is ENHRY, CDR2 SYGVKD. The CDR3 sequence is CAIRDGQARAEAFF. CDR3 DNA: TGTGCCATCAGGGATGGACAGGCAAGAGCTGAAGCTTTCTTT.

V usage is TRBV5-1 and J usage is TRBJ2-7; D is perhaps TRBD1 (6 bases). The V end lost 7 bases, the J end lost 0 bases, and 17 bases lay between the germline ends. From germline, CDR1 is SGHRS and CDR2 YFSETQ. The CDR3 covers 15 residues. The CDR3 protein is CASQISTGPSYEQYF. The CDR3 DNA reads TGCGCCAGCCAAATTTCGACAGGACCCTCCTACGAGCAGTACTTC.

The V call is TRBV9, the J call TRBJ2-3, with 8 bases lining up with TRBD2. The germline V gene encodes CDR1 SGDLS and CDR2 YYNGEE. The CDR3 has 14 amino acids. V lost 6 bases, J lost 6 bases, and 9 bases stayed unmatched. CDR3 coding DNA: TGTGCCAGCACCAGACTAGCGATGACGGATACGCAGTATTTT. Residues: CASTRLAMTDTQYF.

This clone is a singleton in its sample. J is TRBJ2-7 and V is TRBV27; 12 bases fit TRBD1. V was pared by 5 bases and J by 7 bases, with 12 bases of the junction left unmatched. Germline CDR1 MNHEY, CDR2 SMNVEV (reference sequence). The CDR3 loop spans 16 amino acids. For the CDR3, the DNA is TGTGCCAGCAGTCCCAGGCCGGGACAGGGGGCGGAGGAGCAGTACTTC. The encoded protein is CASSPRPGQGAEEQYF.

The chain combines TRBV6-5 with TRBJ1-4; D unclear. The length of the CDR3 is 14 residues. The germline V gene has CDR1 MNHEY and CDR2 SVGAGI. Trimming removed 5 bases at V and 2 bases at J, with 9 bases between. In DNA, the CDR3 is TGTGCCAGCAGTAATAGGAGGACTAATGAAAAACTGTTTTTT. The encoded protein is CASSNRRTNEKLFF.

The J gene is TRBJ2-2, the V gene TRBV5-6, with unresolved D. The germline V gene encodes CDR1 SGHDT and CDR2 YYEEEE. V gave up 1 base and J gave up 7 bases, with 8 bases separating them. CDR3 length equals 13 residues. The CDR3 region has the DNA TGTGCCAGCAGCTTGATTCCCGGCGGGGAGCTGTTTTTT. Its translation is CASSLIPGGELFF.

The chain joins TRBV20-1 to TRBJ2-7, with D tentatively TRBD2 (6 bases). The V gene's germline CDR1 is DFQATT and CDR2 SNEGSKA (reference sequence). The CDR3 length is 11 residues. V shed 3 bases and J shed 3 bases, with 6 bases lying between them. The CDR3 here is CSARDYYEQYF. CDR3 DNA: TGCAGTGCTAGGGACTACTACGAGCAGTACTTC.

The CDR3 DNA is TGTGCCAGCGGCTATAGCGGAAGCACAGATACGCAGTATTTT. Residues: CASGYSGSTDTQYF. The chain joins TRBV7-3 to TRBJ2-3, with TRBD2 as a possible D gene (6 bases). Trimming took 8 bases from V and 0 from J, leaving 12 bases between them. The CDR3 is 14 amino acids. CDR1 is SGHTA and CDR2 is FQGTGA in the germline V gene. The full variable domain, in which reference TRBV7-3 and TRBJ2-3 provide the parts outside the CDR3, is GAGVSQTPSNKVTEKGKYVELRCDPISGHTALYWYRQSLGQGPEFLIYFQGTGAADDSGLPNDRFFAVRPEGSVSTLKIQRTERGDSAVYLCASGYSGSTDTQYFGPGTRLTVL.

The chain uses TRBV20-1 and TRBJ2-7; D not certain. Trimming cost V 1 base and J 3 bases, with 4 bases left between them. Per the germline V gene, CDR1 is DFQATT and CDR2 is SNEGSKA (reference sequence). The CDR3 has 11 amino acids. The CDR3 loop reads CSARAVYEQYF. The CDR3 region has the DNA TGCAGTGCTAGAGCTGTCTACGAGCAGTACTTC.

J is TRBJ1-3 and V is TRBV27; a possible D gene is TRBD1 (5 bases). Germline-derived CDR1 and CDR2 are MNHEY and SMNVEV (reference sequence). CDR3 length: 18 amino acids. The germline V and J ends were trimmed by 3 bases and 0 bases, with 18 bases remaining between them. The CDR3 here is CASSLSSGGLSSGNTIYF. Written as DNA, the CDR3 is TGTGCCAGCAGTTTGTCGAGTGGGGGGTTATCCTCTGGAAACACCATATATTTT.

The J gene is TRBJ2-7, the V gene TRBV6-5; 8 nucleotides align to TRBD2. CDR1 MNHEY and CDR2 SVGAGI come from the germline V gene. Germline trimming cut 6 bases from V and 6 bases from J; bases unmatched to any gene: 7. There are 13 residues in the CDR3. CDR3 amino acids: CASSSSGKAEQYF. The CDR3 DNA sequence: TGTGCCAGCAGCAGTAGCGGGAAGGCCGAGCAGTACTTC.

This chain connects TRBV6-2 or TRBV6-3 to TRBJ2-1, with a tentative D call TRBD2 (6 bases). The ends were cut back, 2 bases at V and 5 bases at J, with 16 bases in the middle. This CDR3 has 16 amino acids. Germline CDR1 reads MNHEY; CDR2 reads SVGEGT. CDR3 amino acids: CASSYRRGQRDNEQFF. As DNA, the CDR3 is TGTGCCAGCAGTTACCGGAGGGGCCAAAGGGACAATGAGCAGTTCTTC.

There are a few counts of this clone. The rearrangement links TRBV9 to TRBJ2-7; D call uncertain. The CDR3 is made up of 14 amino acids. The germline V and J ends were trimmed by 0 bases and 0 bases, with 7 bases remaining between them. Germline V gene data show CDR1 as SGDLS and CDR2 as YYNGEE. The CDR3, as DNA: TGTGCCAGCAGCGTAGGGGCCTCCTCCTACGAGCAGTACTTC. Translated: CASSVGASSYEQYF.

The CDR3 bases are TGTGCCAGCTCACCACCCCCGGGGACTGGGAACAATGAGCAGTTCTTC. Protein sequence: CASSPPPGTGNNEQFF. The chain carries TRBV18 and TRBJ2-1; possible D gene TRBD2, 6 bases. CDR3 length equals 16 residues. V shed 0 bases and J shed 5 bases, with 14 bases lying between them. The germline V gene encodes CDR1 KGHSH and CDR2 LQKENI.